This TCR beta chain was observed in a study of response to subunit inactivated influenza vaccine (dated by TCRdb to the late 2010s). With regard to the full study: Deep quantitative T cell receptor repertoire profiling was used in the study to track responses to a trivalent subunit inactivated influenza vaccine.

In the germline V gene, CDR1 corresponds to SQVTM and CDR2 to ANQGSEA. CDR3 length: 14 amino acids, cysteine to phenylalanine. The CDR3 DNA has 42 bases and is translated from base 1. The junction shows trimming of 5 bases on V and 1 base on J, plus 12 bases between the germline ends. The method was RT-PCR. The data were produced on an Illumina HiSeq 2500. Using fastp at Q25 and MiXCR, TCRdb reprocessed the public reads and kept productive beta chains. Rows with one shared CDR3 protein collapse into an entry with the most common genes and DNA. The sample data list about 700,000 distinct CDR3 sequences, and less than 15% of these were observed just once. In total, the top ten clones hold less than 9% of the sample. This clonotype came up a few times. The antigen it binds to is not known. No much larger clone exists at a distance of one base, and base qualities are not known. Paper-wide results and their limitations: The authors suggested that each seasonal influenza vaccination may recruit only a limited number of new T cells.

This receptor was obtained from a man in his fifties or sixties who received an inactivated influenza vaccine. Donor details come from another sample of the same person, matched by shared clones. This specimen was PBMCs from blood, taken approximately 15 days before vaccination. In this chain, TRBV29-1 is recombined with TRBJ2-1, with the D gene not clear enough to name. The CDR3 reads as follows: CSVKSTMSYNEQFF. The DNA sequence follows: TGCAGCGTTAAAAGTACCATGTCCTACAATGAGCAGTTCTTC.